This T cell receptor (beta chain) was captured by sequencing in a study of blood T cell repertoires in COVID-19 (dated by TCRdb to 2020 to 2022). Regarding the research as a whole: Collaborator samples came from the United States, Italy and Spain and covered acute and convalescent phases of COVID-19. The prospective study material was composed of cDNA or gDNA derived from T cells, B-cell-depleted T cells, or PBMCs. Subjects who had been exposed to COVID-19, were actively infected with it, or had recovered from it provided the deeply sampled blood TCRbeta repertoires that made up the dataset. A freely available public database, intended as a resource for researchers studying the immune response to SARS-CoV-2, is where the repertoires were released. Samples came from the ongoing ImmuneRACE study (first 160 participants) plus 1,254 subjects from 6 global collaborators. Nearly every sample came with metadata listing a de-identified subject ID, COVID-19 status, age in years and sex. HLA class I and class II types, where available, came from metadata supplied by the sample provider rather than from assay-based typing. The paper's findings and limits, for the study overall: The quantity of clinical and demographic metadata differed by source and by participant and was supplied without curation.

Worth noting for this clone: It has no known antigen specificity. Base qualities are not recorded, but no much larger clone differs from it by a single base.

Each collaborating institution followed its own protocols to collect whole blood in K2EDTA tubes. Collaborator samples were shipped for TCRbeta analysis as frozen whole blood, isolated PBMCs, or DNA extracted from either sample type. The immunoSEQ Assay, a bias-controlled multiplex PCR, was used to amplify TCRbeta CDR3 regions from genomic DNA. The paper's processing steps were these. The number of nucleated cells in each sample was estimated by amplification of reference gene primers within the assay. To quantify the absolute abundance of each unique TCRbeta CDR3 rearrangement, sequence reads were collapsed and filtered. Productive Simpson clonality was computed per sample as the square root of Simpson's diversity index over productive rearrangements. What TCRdb holds here is the immuneACCESS table cut down to in-frame rearrangements. Part of the clones is not present; checked against another copy, under half of the missing clones reflect an unresolved V gene, and the others are unexplained. V and J calls and clone size are as listed in that table; D and trimming were resolved from the DNA. The sample table contains 250,000 to 350,000 clones; only one count was recorded for 75% to 90% of them. Roughly an eighth of the sample belongs to the ten largest clones.

V gives up 0 bases and J gives up 3 bases, and the segment between their germline ends measures 7 bases. In the germline V gene, CDR1 corresponds to SGDLS and CDR2 to YYNGEE. Inclusive of the bounding cysteine and phenylalanine, the CDR3 is 14 residues long. Of the read, only the CDR3 DNA is kept; its 42 bases are in frame from base 1. This chain joins TRBV9 to TRBJ1-3; the D gene identity is not certain. The source material was peripheral blood. The clonotype was recovered from a woman in her sixties or seventies with acute or convalescent COVID-19. The sequenced DNA is TGTGCCAGCAGCGTAGGGTCACTTGGAAACACCATATATTTT. It translates as CASSVGSLGNTIYF.